A single sample is the source of the 5 T cell receptor beta chains below, sequenced in a study of blood T cell repertoires in COVID-19. Using immunoSEQ multiplex PCR, the repertoire was profiled, and TCRdb retains in-frame clones only, with some absent. The sample shows about 250,000 clones, about 86% of them seen only once. Sequencing was done on a sample of peripheral blood. The source of these receptors is an elderly man with acute or convalescent COVID-19.

The chain has TRBV6-2 or TRBV6-3 and TRBJ2-7, with a tentative D call TRBD1 (6 bases). Germline V gives CDR1 MNHEY, CDR2 SVGEGT. V shed 2 bases and J shed 3 bases, with 14 bases lying between them. CDR3 length: 15 amino acids. The CDR3 sequence: CASSYPRGNYYEQYF. The CDR3 DNA reads TGTGCCAGCAGTTACCCTAGGGGGAACTACTACGAGCAGTACTTC.

DNA for the CDR3: TGTGCCAGCAGTCCGTTACAGGGGTCGGCTGAAAAACTGTTTTTT. As protein: CASSPLQGSAEKLFF. This sequence joins TRBV2 and TRBJ1-4, with 7 bases fitting TRBD1. Per the germline V gene, CDR1 is SNHLY and CDR2 is FYNNEI. Unmatched junction bases numbered 10, after V lost 5 bases and J lost 7 bases. This CDR3 has 15 residues.

The V call is TRBV19, the J call TRBJ1-5; D is unresolved. V was trimmed by 6 bases and J by 3 bases, leaving 6 bases between them. CDR1 and CDR2 (germline): LNHDA, SQIVND (reference sequence). The CDR3 is 12 residues long. The CDR3 DNA reads TGTGCCAGTAGCCCCAACAATCAGCCCCAGCATTTT. Its protein is CASSPNNQPQHF.

The rearrangement uses TRBV2 and TRBJ2-2, with D tentatively TRBD1 (5 bases). Trimming stripped 3 bases from V and 8 bases from J, with 16 bases between. The length of the CDR3 is 15 residues. CDR1 and CDR2 from the germline V gene are SNHLY and FYNNEI. The CDR3 is CASSEVQESLGELFF. As DNA, the CDR3 is TGTGCCAGCAGTGAGGTACAGGAGTCCTTGGGGGAGCTGTTTTTT.

This clone was seen just once. V and J are TRBV7-2 and TRBJ2-1, with 8 bases fitting TRBD2. The germline V gene encodes CDR1 SGHTA and CDR2 FQGNSA. The junction had 6 bases not matched to a gene; V was cut back by 2 bases and J by 6 bases. The CDR3 covers 15 residues. CDR3 in amino acids: CASSLITSGVNEQFF. The CDR3 DNA sequence: TGTGCCAGCAGCTTAATAACTAGCGGCGTCAATGAGCAGTTCTTC. Full variable domain (remainder filled in from reference TRBV7-2 and TRBJ2-1): GAGVSQSPSNKVTEKGKDVELRCDPISGHTALYWYRQSLGQGLEFLIYFQGNSAPDKSGLPSDRFSAERTGGSVSTLTIQRTQQEDSAVYLCASSLITSGVNEQFFGPGTRLTVL.